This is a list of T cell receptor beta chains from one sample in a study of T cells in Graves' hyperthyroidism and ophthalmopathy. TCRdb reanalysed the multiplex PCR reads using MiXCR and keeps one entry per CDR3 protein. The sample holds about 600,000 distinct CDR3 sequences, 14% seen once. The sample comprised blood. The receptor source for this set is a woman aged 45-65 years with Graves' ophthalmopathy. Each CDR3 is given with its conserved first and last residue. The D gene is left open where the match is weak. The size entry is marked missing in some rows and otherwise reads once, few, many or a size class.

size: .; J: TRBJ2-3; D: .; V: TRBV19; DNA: TGTGCCAGTAGTATCCCACTAGCCGCTAGCACAGATACGCAGTATTTT; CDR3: CASSIPLAASTDTQYF
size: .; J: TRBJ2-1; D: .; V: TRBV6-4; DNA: TGTGCCAGCCCCGGGACTTTTCTTTACAATGAGCAGTTCTTC; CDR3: CASPGTFLYNEQFF
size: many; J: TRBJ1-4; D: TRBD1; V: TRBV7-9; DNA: TGTGCCAGCAGCTCGTTACAGGGGGCGGAAAAACTGTTTTTT; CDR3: CASSSLQGAEKLFF
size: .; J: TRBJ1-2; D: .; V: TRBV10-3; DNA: TGTGCCATCAGAACTGGGACATTAAACTATGGCTACACCTTC; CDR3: CAIRTGTLNYGYTF
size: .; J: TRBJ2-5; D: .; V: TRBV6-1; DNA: TGTGCCAGCAGTGAAAATTCGGGCAGACAAGAGACCCAGTACTTC; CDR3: CASSENSGRQETQYF
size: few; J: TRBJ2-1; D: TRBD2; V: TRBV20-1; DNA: TGCAGTGCTAGAATAGCGGGATCCCCTCCGGAGCAGTTCTTC; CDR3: CSARIAGSPPEQFF
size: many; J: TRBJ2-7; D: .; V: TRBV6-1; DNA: TGTGCCAGCAGTGAGACTACATACGAGCAGTACTTC; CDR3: CASSETTYEQYF
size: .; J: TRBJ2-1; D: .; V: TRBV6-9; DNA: TGTGCCAGCAGTTACCTGGGTATATACAATGAGCAGTTCTTC; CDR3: CASSYLGIYNEQFF
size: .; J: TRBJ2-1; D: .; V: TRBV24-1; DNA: TGTGCCACCAGTGCCCCGACTAGTTACAATGAGCAGTTCTTC; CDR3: CATSAPTSYNEQFF
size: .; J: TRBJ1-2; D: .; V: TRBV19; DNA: TGTGCCAGTAGTATTAATCGCGAGTCGGCAACTAACTATGGCTACACCTTC; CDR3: CASSINRESATNYGYTF
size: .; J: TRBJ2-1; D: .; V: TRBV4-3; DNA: TGCGCCAGCAGCCAAGATCGTACTAGCAGCTCCTACAATGAGCAGTTCTTC; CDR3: CASSQDRTSSSYNEQFF
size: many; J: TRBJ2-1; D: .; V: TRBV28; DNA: TGTGCCAGCATGGTATACAGTGAGCAGTTCTTC; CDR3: CASMVYSEQFF
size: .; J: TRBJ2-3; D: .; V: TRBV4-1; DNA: TGCGCCAGCAGCCGACCAGGAGTGGGGATTTCGGATACGCAGTATTTT; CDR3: CASSRPGVGISDTQYF
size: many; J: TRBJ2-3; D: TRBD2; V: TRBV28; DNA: TGTGCCAGCAGTTTGGCCCTAGCGGGACCAGATACGCAGTATTTT; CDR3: CASSLALAGPDTQYF
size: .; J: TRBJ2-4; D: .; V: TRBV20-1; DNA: TGCAGTGCTGCCAATCAAGTACAGGGCATTCAGTACTTC; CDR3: CSAANQVQGIQYF
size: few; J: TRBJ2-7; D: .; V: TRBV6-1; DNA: TGTGCCAGCAGCCACCTAACTTCCTACGAGCAGTACTTC; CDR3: CASSHLTSYEQYF
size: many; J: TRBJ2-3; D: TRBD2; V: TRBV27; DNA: TGTGCCAGCAGTCGAGGGGTAGCGGGAGTAGGAGATACGCAGTATTTT; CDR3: CASSRGVAGVGDTQYF
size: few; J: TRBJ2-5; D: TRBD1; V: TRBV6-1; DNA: TGTGCCAGCAGTGAAGGACAGGGTATTCAGACCCAGTACTTC; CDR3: CASSEGQGIQTQYF
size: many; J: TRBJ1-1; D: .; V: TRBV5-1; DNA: TGCGCCAGCAGCTTATCCAGGGGCATGAACACTGAAGCTTTCTTT; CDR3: CASSLSRGMNTEAFF
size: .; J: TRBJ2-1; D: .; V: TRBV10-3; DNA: TGTGCCATCAGTGATCTGGGAGGGGGCAATGAGCAGTTCTTC; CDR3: CAISDLGGGNEQFF
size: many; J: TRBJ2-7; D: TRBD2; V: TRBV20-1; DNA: TGCAGTGCTAACCCCGGGACTAGCGCCTACGAGCAGTACTTC; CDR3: CSANPGTSAYEQYF
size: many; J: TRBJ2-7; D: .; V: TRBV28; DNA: TGTGCCAGCAGTTTATGGCCAACATACGAGCAGTACTTC; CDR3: CASSLWPTYEQYF
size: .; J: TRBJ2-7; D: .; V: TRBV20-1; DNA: TGCAGTGCCCCCCCCAGTACAGGTGCGGCCTACGAGCAGTACTTC; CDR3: CSAPPSTGAAYEQYF
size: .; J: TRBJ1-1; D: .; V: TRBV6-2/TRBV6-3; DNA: TGTGCCAGCAGTTACGTGCCCGACACTGAAGCTTTCTTT; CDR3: CASSYVPDTEAFF
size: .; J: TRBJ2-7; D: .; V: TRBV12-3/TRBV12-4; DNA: TGTGCCAGCAGTCCTCCGCGAGGGAACGAGCAGTACTTC; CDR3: CASSPPRGNEQYF
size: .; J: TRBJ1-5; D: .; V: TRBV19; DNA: TGTGCCAGTAGTGGGACACTCAATCAGCCCCAGCATTTT; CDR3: CASSGTLNQPQHF
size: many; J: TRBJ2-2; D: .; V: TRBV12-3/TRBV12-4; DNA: TGTGCCAGCAGTCTCCTAACAGGGACCGGGGAGCTGTTTTTT; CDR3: CASSLLTGTGELFF
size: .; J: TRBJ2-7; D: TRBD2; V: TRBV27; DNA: TGTGCCAGCGGAAGAGCGGGGGATTTCTACGAGCAGTACTTC; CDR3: CASGRAGDFYEQYF
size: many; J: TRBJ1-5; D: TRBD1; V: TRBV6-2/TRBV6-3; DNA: TGTGCCAGCAGTTACATGGGACAGGGTGATGGCAATCAGCCCCAGCATTTT; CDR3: CASSYMGQGDGNQPQHF
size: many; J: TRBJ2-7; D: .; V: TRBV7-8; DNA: TGTGCCAGCAGCACCTCCTACGACCAGTACTTC; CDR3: CASSTSYDQYF
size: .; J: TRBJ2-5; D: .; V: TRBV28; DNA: TGTGCCAGCAGTTTGGTGGGGGGCCGGATATGGAAAGAGACCCAGTACTTC; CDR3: CASSLVGGRIWKETQYF
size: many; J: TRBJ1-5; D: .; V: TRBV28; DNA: TGTGCCAGCAGTCCAAGTGCGGGGGCAAATCAGCCCCAGCATTTT; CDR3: CASSPSAGANQPQHF
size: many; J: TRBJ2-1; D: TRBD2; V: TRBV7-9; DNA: TGTGCCAGCAGCTCAAATAGCGGGAGGAATTACAATGAGCAGTTCTTC; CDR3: CASSSNSGRNYNEQFF
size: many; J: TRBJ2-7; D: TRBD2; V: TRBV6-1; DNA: TGTGCCAGCAAAAGGACTAGCGGGAGCAACTACGAGCAGTACTTC; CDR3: CASKRTSGSNYEQYF
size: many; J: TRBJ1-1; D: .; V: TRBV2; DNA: TGTGCCAAAAGACCCGGGTGGGGCACTGAAGCTTTCTTT; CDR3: CAKRPGWGTEAFF
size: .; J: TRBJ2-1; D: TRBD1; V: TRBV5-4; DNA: TGTGCCAGCAGCCCGCGGACAGGGACGGGTGAGCAGTTCTTC; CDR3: CASSPRTGTGEQFF
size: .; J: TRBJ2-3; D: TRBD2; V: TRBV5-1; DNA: TGCGCCAGCAGCTCCCGACTAGCCACAGATACGCAGTATTTT; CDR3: CASSSRLATDTQYF
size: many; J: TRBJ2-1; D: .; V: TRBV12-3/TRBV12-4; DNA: TGTGCCAGCAGTTTTCGACGTCTTCTCTACAATGAGCAGTTCTTC; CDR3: CASSFRRLLYNEQFF
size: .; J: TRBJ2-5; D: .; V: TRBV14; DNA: TGTGCCAGCAGCGTAAAAGGGATTTCGGCCCAGTACTTC; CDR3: CASSVKGISAQYF
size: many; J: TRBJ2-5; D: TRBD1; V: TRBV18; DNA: TGTGCCAGCTCAATCACCGCCGGGACAGGGCCCCAAGAGACCCAGTACTTC; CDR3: CASSITAGTGPQETQYF
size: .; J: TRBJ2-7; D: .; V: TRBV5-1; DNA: TGCGCCAGCAGCGGGACGCAAAGGACCTACGAGCAGTACTTC; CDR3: CASSGTQRTYEQYF
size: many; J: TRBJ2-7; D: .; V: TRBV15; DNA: TGTGCCACCAGCAGAGACGGGATGGCCTACGAGCAGTACTTC; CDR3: CATSRDGMAYEQYF
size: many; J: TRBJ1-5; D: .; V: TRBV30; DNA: TGTGCCTGGAGTTTGGGAAGTAATCAGCCCCAGCATTTT; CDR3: CAWSLGSNQPQHF
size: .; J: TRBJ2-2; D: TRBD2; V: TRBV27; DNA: TGTGCCACCATGGGGGAGCGGGGCTCGGTCGGGGAGCTGTTTTTT; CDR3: CATMGERGSVGELFF
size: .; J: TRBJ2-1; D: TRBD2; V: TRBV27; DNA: TGTGCCAGCAGTTCACCTAGCGGGAGGGCCGGTAATGAGCAGTTCTTC; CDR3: CASSSPSGRAGNEQFF
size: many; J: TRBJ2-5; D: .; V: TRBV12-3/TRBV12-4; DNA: TGTGCCAGCAACTGGAGGGGTTTTTCGACCCAAGAGACCCAGTACTTC; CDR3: CASNWRGFSTQETQYF
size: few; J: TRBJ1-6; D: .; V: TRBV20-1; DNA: TGCAGTGCCCCCGACAGGCGGAGTGGGAATTCACCCCTCCACTTT; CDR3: CSAPDRRSGNSPLHF